Below are 11 T cell receptor beta chains sequenced from a single sample in a study of identical twins. MiXCR, run by TCRdb on the 5' RACE reads, gives a single entry per CDR3 protein. The table shows a few hundred thousand distinct CDR3 sequences, with 9% to 10% occurring only once. In addition, the sample was reused for a study of yellow fever vaccine responses in identical twins.

Sequencing was performed on PBMCs. These receptors were obtained from a woman aged 18 to 35 in good health.

The rearrangement links TRBV20-1 to TRBJ2-1; 11 nucleotides line up with TRBD2. Unmatched junction bases numbered 6, after V lost 1 base and J lost 4 bases. Germline CDR1 reads DFQATT; CDR2 reads SNEGSKA (reference sequence). The length of the CDR3 is 16 residues. The DNA of the CDR3 is TGCAGTGCTAGAGTTTCGGGGACTAGCGGATACAATGAGCAGTTCTTC. This codes for CSARVSGTSGYNEQFF.

This clonotype was counted a few times. CDR3: CASGFEGSNQPQHF. The CDR3 nucleotides are TGTGCTAGTGGTTTTGAGGGTTCGAATCAGCCCCAGCATTTT. This rearrangement joins TRBV12-5 to TRBJ1-5; D not resolved. The CDR3 totals 14 residues. Germline CDR1 reads LGHNT; CDR2 reads FRNRAP. V was shortened by 3 bases and J by 4 bases, with 10 bases between the two germline ends.

The rearrangement links TRBV29-1 to TRBJ2-7; D is ambiguous. The CDR3 extends over 11 amino acids. Germline V lookup: CDR1 SQVTM, CDR2 ANQGSEA. V dropped 6 bases and J dropped 3 bases, with 9 bases sitting between them. Written as DNA, the CDR3 is TGCAGCGTCAGCATTCTCTACGAGCAGTACTTC. Protein product: CSVSILYEQYF.

This clonotype appeared many times. This CDR3 reads CASTGGSAGANVLTF. The CDR3 coding sequence is TGTGCCAGCACAGGGGGCTCGGCTGGGGCCAACGTCCTGACTTTC. This chain links TRBV28 with TRBJ2-6; TRBD1 matches at 8 bases. The CDR3 runs 15 residues. With 7 bases clipped from V and 2 bases from J, the junction kept 4 bases outside the gene matches. The V gene's germline CDR1 is MDHEN and CDR2 SYDVKM.

Only a few counts were recorded for this clonotype. DNA of the CDR3: TGTGCCAGCAGGGTCCGGGCGGCCGGGGAGCTGTTTTTT. It specifies CASRVRAAGELFF. The chain joins TRBV2 to TRBJ2-2; no definite D call. Trimming took 6 bases from V and 6 from J, leaving 11 bases between them. CDR3 length: 13 residues. Germline V gene lookup returns CDR1 SNHLY and CDR2 FYNNEI.

The V call is TRBV12-3 or TRBV12-4, the J call TRBJ1-4; 7 bases match TRBD1. V lost 5 bases and J lost 7; bases outside the gene matches: 7. CDR3 length: 14 residues. Here the CDR3 DNA reads TGTGCCAGCAGTGAACAGGGGACGAGTGAAAAACTGTTTTTT. Protein sequence: CASSEQGTSEKLFF.

In this sample, this clonotype turned up a few times. The gene calls are TRBV10-3 and TRBJ2-6; D is uncertain. This CDR3 region has 19 residues. Trimming took 3 bases from V and 0 from J, leaving 18 bases between them. Per germline, CDR1 ENHRY and CDR2 SYGVKD. CDR3 nucleotide sequence: TGTGCCATCAGTGATCTAAAGGGTCAACGGGTCTCTGGGGCCAACGTCCTGACTTTC. Amino acid sequence: CAISDLKGQRVSGANVLTF.

In its sample, this clonotype was seen many times. This chain joins TRBV6-5 and TRBJ2-7; D is uncertain. V was trimmed by 0 bases and J by 0 bases, leaving 9 bases between them. The CDR3 spans 15 residues. The V gene's germline CDR1 is MNHEY and CDR2 SVGAGI. The CDR3 protein is CASSYSSWSSYEQYF. In DNA form, the CDR3 reads TGTGCCAGCAGTTACTCCAGCTGGAGCTCCTACGAGCAGTACTTC.

The rearrangement links TRBV28 to TRBJ2-3, with 14 bases matching TRBD2. The CDR3 length is 14 residues. Unmatched junction bases numbered 8, after V lost 4 bases and J lost 14 bases. The germline V gene encodes CDR1 MDHEN and CDR2 SYDVKM. CDR3: CASSSGLAGAPGYF. CDR3 nucleotides: TGTGCCAGCAGTTCGGGACTAGCGGGGGCCCCAGGGTATTTT. The full variable domain, in which reference TRBV28 and TRBJ2-3 provide the parts outside the CDR3, is DVKVTQSSRYLVKRTGEKVFLECVQDMDHENMFWYRQDPGLGLRLIYFSYDVKMKEKGDIPEGYSVSREKKERFSLILESASTNQTSMYLCASSSGLAGAPGYFGPGTRLTVL.

This clonotype was recorded at least ten times. Mismatch with germline at one junction end may stem from a read error. DNA for the CDR3: TGTGCCAGCAGCTCTCGGACTAGCGGGGGCCCACCTGACTTC. Translating gives CASSSRTSGGPPDF. This sequence joins TRBV13 and TRBJ2-5; 13 nucleotides line up with TRBD2. The CDR3 contains 14 residues. Germline assignment: CDR1 PRHDT and CDR2 FYEKMQ (reference sequence). The full variable domain, its missing parts supplied by reference TRBV13 and TRBJ2-5, is AAGVIQSPRHLIKEKRETATLKCYPIPRHDTVYWYQQGPGQDPQFLISFYEKMQSDKGSIPDRFSAQQFSDYHSELNMSSLELGDSALYFCASSSRTSGGPPDFGPGTRLLVL.

This clonotype has a handful of counts. This sequence joins TRBV7-3 and TRBJ2-7; no firm D call. Germline V lookup: CDR1 SGHTA, CDR2 FQGTGA. CDR3 length: 13 residues. Trimming took off 4 bases at V and 3 bases at J, with 10 bases between the two ends. The CDR3 DNA reads as TGTGCCAGCAGCTCCTCGCCACACTACGAGCAGTACTTC. Amino acids: CASSSSPHYEQYF.